What follows is one TCR beta chain and its context. Its antigen is unknown. No much larger clone is present one base from it, and per-base qualities are unavailable. From V the trimming removes 5 bases and from J it removes 1 base, while the gene matches leave 8 bases of the junction unaccounted for. Reading the germline V gene (reference sequence) gives CDR1 DFQATT and CDR2 SNEGSKA. CDR3 length: 15 amino acids, cysteine to phenylalanine. This entry keeps only the CDR3 DNA: 45 bases, framed from base 1. The sample belongs to a study of vaccination and CD4 T cells after COVID-19 (dated 2022 in TCRdb). For the study in its entirety: Every convalescent patient had a positive nasal swab PCR test for SARS-CoV-2, with mild disease in about nine patients and severe disease in one. Control cultures used a CEFX viral epitope pool as positive control, an HIV-1 Nef peptide pool as negative control, or no peptide. Each participant got two doses of either the Pfizer-BioNTech BNT162b2 vaccine (n=8) or the Moderna mRNA-1273 vaccine (n=2). Post-vaccine blood samples were obtained a median of about 70 days after the second vaccine dose, with a range of roughly 13 to 250 days. The convalescent cohort included six males and four females, with two Hispanic individuals, seven Caucasians, two Asians and one multiracial person. Post-COVID blood samples from convalescent patients were collected a median of around 110 days after diagnosis, with a range of 35 to 161 days. Culture stimuli were overlapping spike peptide pools from SARS-CoV-2 and from the common cold coronaviruses HCoV-NL63, HCoV-OC43 and HCoV-229E. In 10 COVID-19 convalescent patients and several infection-naive healthy vaccine recipients, the spike-specific CD4+ TCR repertoire before mRNA vaccination was compared with the repertoire after mRNA vaccination. Broader findings and caveats from the paper: Of the vaccine-specific clones found in convalescent patients, nearly all (304 of 307) were mono-reactive for SARS-CoV-2 spike instead of being cross-reactive with common cold coronaviruses. Among the post-vaccine SARS-CoV-2-reactive clones in convalescent patients, a median approximately 86% showed up only after vaccination, which suggests vaccine-specific priming. The median count of SARS-CoV-2-reactive clonotypes went up from 20 to 25 after infection to 30 to 40 after vaccination, although the change was not significant. The number of convalescent patients in the study was relatively small, and the study did not examine early timepoints following natural infection.

This specimen's treatment or condition label, per the study, means: approximately nine-day PBMC culture with coronavirus spike peptide pools or control peptides (ViraFEST assay). To expand antigen-specific T cells with peptide pools and then pick out the expanded clonotypes through TCR sequencing, the study relied on the ViraFEST assay. Positive SARS-CoV-2 PCR tests in the convalescent patients dated from March to December 2020, before Alpha, Beta and Delta variants emerged in the United States. Each well held about 2.2 million PBMCs cultured in IMDM containing around 5% human AB serum and approximately 9.8 IU/ml IL-2, with about 9.1 ug/ml peptide pools added. On days 3 and 7, half of the culture medium was replaced with fresh IL-2-containing medium. After 9 to 10 days of culture, CD4+ T cells were isolated by negative selection using the EasySep CD4+ T cell isolation kit. Ficoll-Paque Plus gradient centrifugation was used to isolate PBMCs from whole blood, and the isolated PBMCs were then either used fresh or cryopreserved at -140C. Triplicate wells were generally used for each culture condition.

Receptors were amplified or captured by PCR. DNA from cultured CD4+ T cells underwent TCR sequencing with the Oncomine TCR Beta short-read assay at the Johns Hopkins FTIC core. The QIAamp micro DNA kit was used to extract genomic DNA from the cultured CD4+ T cells. Oncomine TCR Beta libraries from cultured CD4+ T cells were pooled using unique dual indexes and sequenced on an Illumina iSeq 100. The original pipeline was this. Non-productive sequences were filtered out, and CDR3s that did not start with C, did not end with F or W, or were shorter than 7 amino acids were discarded. Antigen-specific clonotypes were identified using the MANAFEST web application through comparison of peptide-stimulated wells with reference and other culture wells. To be called positive, a clone needed an FDR below 0.05, an odds ratio above 5, and a productive frequency above 0.1% in at least two of three replicate wells. A clonotype counted as cross-reactive if it showed significant expansion both in the SARS-CoV-2 spike wells and in at least one common cold coronavirus spike condition. Levenshtein distances (stringdist) and unrooted phylogenetic trees (ape) in R version 3.6.1 were used to assess CDR3 homology. The raw public data were reprocessed by TCRdb itself: fastp quality trimming at Q25, MiXCR clonotype calling, in-frame beta chains only. Entries that share a CDR3 protein sequence are merged under the most common genes and DNA. The V and J calls were not made by the authors but by TCRdb's processing. This sample lists about 7,100 distinct CDR3 sequences; approximately 71% were detected once. Roughly 20% of the sample is in the top ten clones.

What was sequenced was CD4+ T cells from blood, cultured in vitro. The sequence joins TRBV20-1 to TRBJ2-3; TRBD2 fits 8 bases in the junction. The clonotype was recovered from a human donor who had recovered from COVID-19. The CDR3 has the sequence CSARRGLAGTDTQYF. The nucleotides read TGCAGTGCTCGGAGAGGACTAGCCGGCACAGATACGCAGTATTTT.